The 5 T cell receptor beta chains below were found in one sample sequenced in a study of cytomegalovirus exposure and HLA in healthy donors. The PCR contained 60 Vbeta and 13 Jbeta primers. Measured with immunoSEQ multiplex PCR; TCRdb has only the in-frame clones, and not every one. Found here are over 95,000 clones, 60% to 85% of them singletons; the top ten hold 2.7%. The sequenced sample consisted of PBMCs. All receptors derive from a female donor in good health and CMV-seronegative.

The genes are TRBV7-2 and TRBJ2-2; D perhaps matches TRBD2 (6 bases). The CDR3 loop spans 14 amino acids. The V end lost 3 bases, the J end lost 3 bases, and 8 bases lay between the germline ends. The germline V gene has CDR1 SGHTA and CDR2 FQGNSA. The CDR3 DNA reads as TGTGCCAGCAGCTTCGCGGGATACACCGGGGAGCTGTTTTTT. Its protein product is CASSFAGYTGELFF.

The chain has TRBV19 and TRBJ1-2, with TRBD1 matching over 7 bases. The germline CDR1 and CDR2 sequences are LNHDA and SQIVND (reference sequence). V shed 5 bases and J 9 bases; nucleotides not matched to a gene: 12. CDR3 length: 14 residues. CDR3 amino acids: CASSFPGTVGSYTF. Here the CDR3 DNA reads TGTGCCAGTAGTTTTCCCGGGACAGTTGGGAGCTACACCTTC. Drawing the rest from reference TRBV19 and TRBJ1-2, the complete variable domain is DGGITQSPKYLFRKEGQNVTLSCEQNLNHDAMYWYRQDPGQGLRLIYYSQIVNDFQKGDIAEGYSVSREKKESFPLTVTSAQKNPTAFYLCASSFPGTVGSYTFGSGTRLTVV.

The rearrangement links TRBV7-9 to TRBJ2-2, with a weak D call TRBD2 (6 bases). Trimming pared 11 bases from V and 6 bases from J, leaving 19 bases between. The CDR3 contains 14 residues. Germline-derived CDR1 and CDR2 are SEHNR and FQNEAQ (reference sequence). The CDR3 DNA is TGTGCCTGGCCTTGGGGGACTGGCGCCGGGGAGCTGTTTTTT. Protein sequence: CAWPWGTGAGELFF.

In the case of this clone: At one end the junction does not follow the germline gene, possibly because of a read error. The chain carries TRBV5-1 and TRBJ2-7, with D possibly being TRBD2 (6 bases). The germline V gene encodes CDR1 SGHRS and CDR2 YFSETQ. The CDR3 contains 12 residues. CDR3 protein: CASSFLGGERYF. The CDR3, as DNA: TGCGCCAGCAGCTTCCTGGGGGGTGAGCGGTACTTC.

V usage is TRBV7-9 and J usage is TRBJ2-7; 7 bases agree with TRBD2. CDR3 length: 12 amino acids. V was pared by 3 bases and J by 7 bases, with 3 bases of the junction left unmatched. Germline-derived CDR1 and CDR2 are SEHNR and FQNEAQ (reference sequence). The CDR3 DNA reads TGTGCCAGCAGCTTCCCGGGAGGTGAGCAGTACTTC. Translating gives CASSFPGGEQYF. Looking up the rest from reference TRBV7-9 and TRBJ2-7 gives the full variable domain: DTGVSQNPRHKITKRGQNVTFRCDPISEHNRLYWYRQTLGQGPEFLTYFQNEAQLEKSRLLSDRFSAERPKGSFSTLEIQRTEQGDSAMYLCASSFPGGEQYFGPGTRLTVT.